In its sample, the clone carrying this TCR beta chain was seen a few times. Its matching antigen is unknown. The data were obtained in a study of Graves' ophthalmopathy and Graves' hyperthyroidism. Clinicians made diagnoses from clinical symptoms, serum thyroxine, TRAb, thyroid ultrasound and orbital computed tomography. Amplified material comprised TCR beta CDR3 regions derived from RNA transcripts. Following a first-round RT-PCR that used HTBI primers, a second-round multiplex PCR was carried out. TCRdb used MiXCR to reprocess the multiplex PCR reads, holding one entry per CDR3 protein. The table lists around 1,000,000 distinct CDR3 sequences, about two fifths of them singletons. Study-wide results and caveats: The model reached around 64% sensitivity and around 72% specificity for predicting ophthalmopathy progression. Blood contained most expanded thyroid clonotypes exceeding 0.001 frequency. From stable hyperthyroidism, ophthalmopathy was separated by a 13-signature model with 85% to 90% sensitivity and around 79% specificity.

The CDR3 is made up of 16 amino acids. After removal of 2 bases from V and 2 bases from J, the junction contained 8 bases not matched to a gene. Looked up from germline, CDR1 is MNHEY and CDR2 is SVGEGT. The gene calls are TRBV6-2 or TRBV6-3 and TRBJ1-1, with 7 bases fitting TRBD1. This receptor was identified in an adult man with Graves' hyperthyroidism. The source material was peripheral blood or thyroid tissue (not recorded which). CDR3 sequence: CASSYRTGGINTEAFF. The CDR3 DNA reads TGTGCCAGCAGTTACCGGACAGGCGGGATCAACACTGAAGCTTTCTTT.